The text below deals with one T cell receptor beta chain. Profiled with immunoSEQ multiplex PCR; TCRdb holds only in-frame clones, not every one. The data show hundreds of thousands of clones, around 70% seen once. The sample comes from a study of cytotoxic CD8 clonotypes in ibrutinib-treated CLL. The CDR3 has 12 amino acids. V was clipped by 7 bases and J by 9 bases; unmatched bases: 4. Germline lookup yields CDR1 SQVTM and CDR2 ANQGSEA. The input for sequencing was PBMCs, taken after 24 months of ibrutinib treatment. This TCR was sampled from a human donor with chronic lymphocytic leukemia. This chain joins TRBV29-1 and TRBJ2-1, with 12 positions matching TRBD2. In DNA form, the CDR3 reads TGCAGCGCCAGACTAGCGGGGGTTGAGCAGTTCTTC. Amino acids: CSARLAGVEQFF.